Listed below are T cell receptor beta chains from one sample, sequenced in a study of control samples from healthy donors and cancer patients. Here immunoSEQ multiplex PCR was the method, and the copy in TCRdb shows in-frame clones only, minus some. The sample lists about 100,000 clones, roughly 90% seen once, with 18% in the top ten. Sequencing used blood. These TCRs come from a woman aged 50 to 60 in good health. The CDR3 runs from the conserved cysteine through the conserved F or W. The order of the fields is V gene, clone size, D gene, J gene, CDR3 DNA, CDR3 protein. The D gene is left open where the match is weak. Size tells how often a clone was seen (once, few, many) or the class of an expanded clone, and some rows leave it out.

V gene: TRBV6-2/TRBV6-3; clone size: NA; D gene: NA; J gene: TRBJ1-5; CDR3 DNA: TGTGCCAGCAGTTACTCGCAGGGCAGCAATCAGCCCCAGCATTTT; CDR3 protein: CASSYSQGSNQPQHF
V gene: TRBV5-1; clone size: NA; D gene: NA; J gene: TRBJ2-3; CDR3 DNA: TGCGCCAGCAGCTTGGGTTGGGGCACAGATACGCAGTATTTT; CDR3 protein: CASSLGWGTDTQYF
V gene: TRBV6-6; clone size: few; D gene: TRBD1; J gene: TRBJ1-6; CDR3 DNA: TGTGCCAGCAGCCTAGGGGGACAGGGGAATTCACCCCTCCACTTT; CDR3 protein: CASSLGGQGNSPLHF
V gene: TRBV14; clone size: NA; D gene: TRBD2; J gene: TRBJ2-3; CDR3 DNA: TGTGCCAGCAGCCAAAGAGGCGGGGGGGCAACAGATACGCAGTATTTT; CDR3 protein: CASSQRGGGATDTQYF
V gene: TRBV9; clone size: NA; D gene: NA; J gene: TRBJ2-2; CDR3 DNA: TGTGCCAGCAGCGTAGATCTTCCAGCAACCGGGGAGCTGTTTTTT; CDR3 protein: CASSVDLPATGELFF
V gene: TRBV6-5; clone size: once; D gene: NA; J gene: TRBJ1-3; CDR3 DNA: TGTGCCAGCGACAGGCAACCAAACACCATATATTTT; CDR3 protein: CASDRQPNTIYF
V gene: TRBV12-3/TRBV12-4; clone size: NA; D gene: NA; J gene: TRBJ1-4; CDR3 DNA: TGTGCCAGCAGTCCCCAGTTGGGAAAACTGTTTTTT; CDR3 protein: CASSPQLGKLFF
V gene: TRBV5-4; clone size: NA; D gene: NA; J gene: TRBJ1-1; CDR3 DNA: TGTGCCAGCAGCTTGAACACTGAAGCTTTCTTT; CDR3 protein: CASSLNTEAFF
V gene: TRBV27; clone size: NA; D gene: NA; J gene: TRBJ2-2; CDR3 DNA: TGTGCCAGCAGTCCGACCCAACCGAGGACCCCCAGCGGGGAGCTGTTTTTT; CDR3 protein: CASSPTQPRTPSGELFF
V gene: TRBV3-1/TRBV3-2; clone size: few; D gene: TRBD1; J gene: TRBJ1-2; CDR3 DNA: TGTGCCAGCAGCCGAAACTACAGGGGAGGAGGCTATGGCTACACCTTC; CDR3 protein: CASSRNYRGGGYGYTF
V gene: TRBV5-4; clone size: few; D gene: NA; J gene: TRBJ1-1; CDR3 DNA: TGTGCCAGCAGCTTGGTAGGGGAAGGCACTGAAGCTTTCTTT; CDR3 protein: CASSLVGEGTEAFF
V gene: TRBV5-1; clone size: NA; D gene: NA; J gene: TRBJ2-3; CDR3 DNA: TGCGCCAGCAGCCTGCAGCTTGGCGGCAGCACAGATACGCAGTATTTT; CDR3 protein: CASSLQLGGSTDTQYF
V gene: TRBV19; clone size: NA; D gene: NA; J gene: TRBJ1-5; CDR3 DNA: TGTGCCAGTAGGGAGAGGGGCCAGCCCCAGCATTTT; CDR3 protein: CASRERGQPQHF
V gene: TRBV9; clone size: once; D gene: NA; J gene: TRBJ2-5; CDR3 DNA: TGTGCCAGCAGCGTAGTTGGGACTGGGCTAGCAGAGACCCAGTACTTC; CDR3 protein: CASSVVGTGLAETQYF
V gene: TRBV24-1; clone size: once; D gene: TRBD2; J gene: TRBJ2-1; CDR3 DNA: TGTGCCACCAGCTCCGGCGGGGGGAATGAGCAGTTCTTC; CDR3 protein: CATSSGGGNEQFF
V gene: TRBV27; clone size: NA; D gene: TRBD2; J gene: TRBJ2-3; CDR3 DNA: TGTGCCAGCAGGCCTACGGGGGGGATTGCAGATACGCAGTATTTT; CDR3 protein: CASRPTGGIADTQYF
V gene: TRBV19; clone size: NA; D gene: NA; J gene: TRBJ1-2; CDR3 DNA: TGTGCCAGTAGTATGAGTTTGAGTGGTGGCTACACCTTC; CDR3 protein: CASSMSLSGGYTF
V gene: TRBV9; clone size: medium-sized; D gene: NA; J gene: TRBJ2-6; CDR3 DNA: TGTGCCAGCAGGCAGGGCCCTGGGGCCAACGTCCTGACTTTC; CDR3 protein: CASRQGPGANVLTF
V gene: TRBV7-2; clone size: NA; D gene: TRBD1; J gene: TRBJ2-5; CDR3 DNA: TGTGCCAGCAGCATACCGGGACAGGAAGAGACCCAGTACTTC; CDR3 protein: CASSIPGQEETQYF
V gene: TRBV5-1; clone size: NA; D gene: NA; J gene: TRBJ2-3; CDR3 DNA: TGCGCCAGCAGCTTGCTCCAGGGGTCCACAGATACGCAGTATTTT; CDR3 protein: CASSLLQGSTDTQYF
V gene: TRBV9; clone size: NA; D gene: NA; J gene: TRBJ1-3; CDR3 DNA: TGTGCCAGCAGCGCCCGGGTTAATCTTCCGGGAAACACCATATATTTT; CDR3 protein: CASSARVNLPGNTIYF
V gene: TRBV5-6; clone size: NA; D gene: NA; J gene: TRBJ1-3; CDR3 DNA: TGTGCCAGCAGAGAATCCGGGACTCCTTTAAACGGAAACACCATATATTTT; CDR3 protein: CASRESGTPLNGNTIYF
V gene: TRBV5-8; clone size: few; D gene: NA; J gene: TRBJ2-5; CDR3 DNA: TGTGCCAGCAGCTTCTCCAAGGCCCAGTACTTC; CDR3 protein: CASSFSKAQYF
V gene: TRBV4-3; clone size: NA; D gene: NA; J gene: TRBJ1-2; CDR3 DNA: TGCGCCAGCAGCCAAGATACCCTGGCCAATGGCTACACCTTC; CDR3 protein: CASSQDTLANGYTF
V gene: TRBV4-1; clone size: NA; D gene: NA; J gene: TRBJ2-2; CDR3 DNA: TGCGCCAGCAGCCAAGAGGCGAGGGCTAACACCGGGGAGCTGTTTTTT; CDR3 protein: CASSQEARANTGELFF
V gene: TRBV10-3; clone size: NA; D gene: NA; J gene: TRBJ1-1; CDR3 DNA: TGTGCCATCAGTGGGGGGAACACTGAAGCTTTCTTT; CDR3 protein: CAISGGNTEAFF
V gene: TRBV27; clone size: NA; D gene: TRBD2; J gene: TRBJ2-5; CDR3 DNA: TGTGCCAGCAGCCAAGGCCTAGCGGGAAGGGAGACCCAGTACTTC; CDR3 protein: CASSQGLAGRETQYF
V gene: TRBV29-1; clone size: NA; D gene: TRBD1; J gene: TRBJ2-3; CDR3 DNA: TGCAGCGTTCCCGAACCTGGACAGGGGTCAGATACGCAGTATTTT; CDR3 protein: CSVPEPGQGSDTQYF
V gene: TRBV12-3/TRBV12-4; clone size: NA; D gene: NA; J gene: TRBJ2-5; CDR3 DNA: TGTGCCAGCAGTTTTGACTCAGAGACCCAGTACTTC; CDR3 protein: CASSFDSETQYF
V gene: TRBV19; clone size: NA; D gene: NA; J gene: TRBJ2-5; CDR3 DNA: TGTGCCAGTAGTATAGGGGCAGCTGGGAAGACCCAGTACTTC; CDR3 protein: CASSIGAAGKTQYF
V gene: TRBV30; clone size: NA; D gene: NA; J gene: TRBJ1-3; CDR3 DNA: TGTGCCTGGAGTGAAGGGGAGCCCCGAGATGGAAACACCATATATTTT; CDR3 protein: CAWSEGEPRDGNTIYF
V gene: TRBV9; clone size: NA; D gene: NA; J gene: TRBJ2-5; CDR3 DNA: TGTGCCAGCAGTCGGGGTTGGAACCAAGAGACCCAGTACTTC; CDR3 protein: CASSRGWNQETQYF
V gene: TRBV30; clone size: NA; D gene: NA; J gene: TRBJ2-2; CDR3 DNA: TGTGCCTGGAGGCCCGGGGAGCTGTTTTTT; CDR3 protein: CAWRPGELFF
V gene: TRBV1; clone size: NA; D gene: NA; J gene: TRBJ2-4; CDR3 DNA: TGCACCAGCAGCCGACGGAAAACAGTGCTAAGCAAAAACATTCAGTACTTC; CDR3 protein: CTSSRRKTVLSKNIQYF
V gene: TRBV5-1; clone size: NA; D gene: TRBD2; J gene: TRBJ2-3; CDR3 DNA: TGCGCCAGCAGCTTGCAAGGCGGGGGGTTTACAGATACGCAGTATTTT; CDR3 protein: CASSLQGGGFTDTQYF